The source of this T cell receptor beta chain is a study of beta chain features in type 1 diabetes. Background on the study: Patients did not differ from healthy donors in age, gender or cell yield. Whole-study results and caveats: Cells expressing TCR highly could be over-represented by cDNA sequencing. Among patients with Type 1 diabetes, TCRB CDR3s were moderately but significantly shorter in every one of the four CD4+ subsets.

The authors reverse transcribed all of the isolated RNA, so sequencing captured expressed TCRB transcripts. Measured with immunoSEQ multiplex PCR; TCRdb has only the in-frame clones, and not every one. Of hundreds of thousands of clones listed, 11% to 15% are singletons. Germline lookup yields CDR1 PRHDT and CDR2 FYEKMQ (reference sequence). The CDR3 runs 11 residues. V dropped 8 bases and J dropped 5; count of bases not matched to a gene: 2. About this clone: Its target is unknown.

The chain has TRBV13 and TRBJ2-7; TRBD1 aligns across 8 bases. The specimen sequenced was naive CD4+ T cells from blood. The clonotype originates from a man aged 18 to 35 with type 1 diabetes. In DNA, the CDR3 is TGTGCCAGCCAGGGGGCCGACGAGCAGTACTTC. Translation gives CASQGADEQYF.